This T cell receptor (beta chain) was identified in a study of spatial heterogeneity in lung cancer. TCRdb independently ran MiXCR on the 5' RACE reads; one entry per CDR3 protein. Of around 40,000 distinct CDR3 sequences listed, roughly 5.5% are singletons. In germline, CDR1 is SNHLY, CDR2 FYNNEI. The CDR3 runs to 14 residues. The ends were cut back, 6 bases at V and 1 base at J, with 11 bases in the middle. Stated time point: sample taken at primary tumor resection. In each case, whole RNA from tumor, nontumor lung or frozen PBMC was sequenced unsorted. This clonotype turned up a few times. The chain recombines TRBV2 with TRBJ2-3; perhaps TRBD2 as D (6 bases). The receptor comes from a female donor with early-stage non-small cell lung cancer. The sequenced sample was PBMCs, obtained at surgery. In nucleotides, the CDR3 is TGTGCCAGCAGGACGTCGGGGGGCACAGATACGCAGTATTTT. As protein: CASRTSGGTDTQYF.